This is a list of T cell receptor beta chains from one sample in a study of cytomegalovirus exposure and HLA in healthy donors. Libraries were prepared by immunoSEQ multiplex PCR; TCRdb keeps only in-frame clonotypes and omits some of them. The data show some 120,000 clones, approximately 9.4% seen once. The sample consisted of PBMCs. All receptors come from a man between 25 and 39 years old in good health and CMV-seronegative. Each CDR3 is given with its conserved first and last residue.

J gene | V gene | CDR3 protein
TRBJ2-5 | TRBV7-9 | CASSPRTGVIETQYF
TRBJ1-1 | TRBV29-1 | CSVRRQPNTEAFF
TRBJ1-2 | TRBV6-5 | CASSYSGTGGHYGYTF
TRBJ1-6 | TRBV5-4 | CASSLDPFSYNSPLHF
TRBJ1-1 | TRBV19 | CASRRQGDTEAFF
TRBJ1-5 | TRBV2 | CASRMTISNQPQHF
TRBJ1-2 | TRBV9 | CASSVDRNYGYTF
TRBJ2-1 | TRBV18 | CASSLLRGAQINEQFF
TRBJ1-6 | TRBV5-6 | CASSLSLTGPLSPLHF
TRBJ1-6 | TRBV30 | CAWSVDPGRSPLHF
TRBJ2-7 | TRBV6-5 | CASSYSGGQYEQYF
TRBJ1-5 | TRBV19 | CASSTLQGRGNQPQHF
TRBJ2-7 | TRBV27 | CASSYLASGSYEQYF
TRBJ1-2 | TRBV4-3 | CASSHGRGDRYGYTF
TRBJ2-5 | TRBV5-6 | CASSRRGVKETQYF
NA | TRBV28 | CASTLTGTGYEQYF
TRBJ2-7 | TRBV9 | CASSVEGETGYEQYF
TRBJ1-1 | TRBV5-1 | CASSSKDRGRTEAFF
TRBJ1-1 | TRBV18 | CASSPGKGLDTEAFF
TRBJ2-3 | TRBV6-1 | CASSPGGGTDTQYF
TRBJ1-1 | TRBV10-1 | CASSESSLNTEAFF
TRBJ2-1 | TRBV9 | CASSVVGRGYNEQFF
TRBJ2-3 | TRBV7-2 | CASRPDTDTQYF
TRBJ2-4 | TRBV7-9 | CASSALAGGRKNIQYF